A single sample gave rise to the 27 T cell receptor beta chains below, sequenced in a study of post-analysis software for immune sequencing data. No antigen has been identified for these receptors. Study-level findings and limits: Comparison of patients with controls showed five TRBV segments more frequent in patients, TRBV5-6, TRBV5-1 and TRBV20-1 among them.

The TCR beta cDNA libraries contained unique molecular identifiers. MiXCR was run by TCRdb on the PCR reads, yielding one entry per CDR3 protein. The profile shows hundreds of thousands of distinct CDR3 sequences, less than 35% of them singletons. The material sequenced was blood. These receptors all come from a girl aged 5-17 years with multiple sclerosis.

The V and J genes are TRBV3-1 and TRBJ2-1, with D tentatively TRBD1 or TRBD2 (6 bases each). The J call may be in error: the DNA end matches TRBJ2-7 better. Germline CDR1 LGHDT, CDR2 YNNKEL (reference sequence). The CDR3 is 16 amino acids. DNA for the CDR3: TGTGCCAGCAGCCCGTCCGGGGGCGATGGCTACAATGAGCAGTACTTC. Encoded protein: CASSPSGGDGYNEQYF.

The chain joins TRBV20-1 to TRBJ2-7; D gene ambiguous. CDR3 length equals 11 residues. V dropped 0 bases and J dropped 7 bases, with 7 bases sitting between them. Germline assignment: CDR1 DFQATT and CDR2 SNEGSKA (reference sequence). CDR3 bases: TGCAGTGCTAGAGATGGTAATGAGCAGTACTTC. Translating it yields CSARDGNEQYF.

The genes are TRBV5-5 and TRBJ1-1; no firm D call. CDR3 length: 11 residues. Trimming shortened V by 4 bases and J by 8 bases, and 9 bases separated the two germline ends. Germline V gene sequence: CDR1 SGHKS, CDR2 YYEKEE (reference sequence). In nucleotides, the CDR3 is TGTGCCAGCAGCGCCTCTTGGGAAGCTTTCTTT. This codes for CASSASWEAFF.

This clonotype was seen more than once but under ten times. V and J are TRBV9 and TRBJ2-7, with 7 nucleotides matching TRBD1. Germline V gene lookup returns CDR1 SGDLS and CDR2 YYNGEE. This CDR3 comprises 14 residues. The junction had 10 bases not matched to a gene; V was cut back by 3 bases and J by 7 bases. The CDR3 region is CASSGLQGLREQYF. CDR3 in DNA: TGTGCCAGCAGCGGATTACAGGGGCTTCGGGAGCAGTACTTC.

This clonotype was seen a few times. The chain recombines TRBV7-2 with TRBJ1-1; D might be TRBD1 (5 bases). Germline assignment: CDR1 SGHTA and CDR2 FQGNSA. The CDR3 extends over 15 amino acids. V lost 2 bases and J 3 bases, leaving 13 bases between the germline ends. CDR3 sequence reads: CASSLSAGRDTEAFF. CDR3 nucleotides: TGTGCCAGCAGCTTATCGGCAGGGAGGGACACTGAAGCTTTCTTT.

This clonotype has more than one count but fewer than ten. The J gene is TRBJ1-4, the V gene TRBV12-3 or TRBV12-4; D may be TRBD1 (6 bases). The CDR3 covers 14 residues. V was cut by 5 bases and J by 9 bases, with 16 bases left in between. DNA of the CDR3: TGTGCCAGCAGTCGCACAGGGTCGGGGCAAAAACTGTTTTTT. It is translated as CASSRTGSGQKLFF.

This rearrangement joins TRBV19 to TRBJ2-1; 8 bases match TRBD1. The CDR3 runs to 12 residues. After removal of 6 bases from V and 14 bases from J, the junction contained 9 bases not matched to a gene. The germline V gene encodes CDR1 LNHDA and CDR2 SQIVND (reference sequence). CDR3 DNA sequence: TGTGCCAGTAGCGACAGGGGAGTGACGGAGTTCTTC. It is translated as CASSDRGVTEFF.

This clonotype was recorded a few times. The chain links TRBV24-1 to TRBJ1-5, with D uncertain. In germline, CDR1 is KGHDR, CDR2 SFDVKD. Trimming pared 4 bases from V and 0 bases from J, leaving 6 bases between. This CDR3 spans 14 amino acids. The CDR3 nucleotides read TGTGCCACCAGTGACCCTAGTAGCAATCAGCCCCAGCATTTT. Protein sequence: CATSDPSSNQPQHF.

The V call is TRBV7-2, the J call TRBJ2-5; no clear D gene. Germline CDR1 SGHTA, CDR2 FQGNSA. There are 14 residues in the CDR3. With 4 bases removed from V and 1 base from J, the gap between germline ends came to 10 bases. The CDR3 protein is CASSWSGFQETQYF. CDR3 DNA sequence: TGTGCCAGCAGCTGGTCCGGCTTCCAAGAGACCCAGTACTTC.

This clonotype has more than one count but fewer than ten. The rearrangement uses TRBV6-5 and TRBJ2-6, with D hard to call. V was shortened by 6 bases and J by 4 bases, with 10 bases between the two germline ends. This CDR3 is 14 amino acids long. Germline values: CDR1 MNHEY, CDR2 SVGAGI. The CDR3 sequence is CASSRPEGANVLTF. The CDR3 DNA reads TGTGCCAGCAGCCGTCCCGAGGGGGCCAACGTCCTGACTTTC.

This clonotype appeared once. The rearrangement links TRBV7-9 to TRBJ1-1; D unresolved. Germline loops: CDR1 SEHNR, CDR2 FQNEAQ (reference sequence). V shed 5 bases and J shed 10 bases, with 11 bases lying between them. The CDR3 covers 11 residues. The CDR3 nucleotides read TGTGCCAGCAGCCTTAGCCGGGGAGCTTTCTTT. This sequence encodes CASSLSRGAFF. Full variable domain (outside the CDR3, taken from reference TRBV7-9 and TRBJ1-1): DTGVSQNPRHKITKRGQNVTFRCDPISEHNRLYWYRQTLGQGPEFLTYFQNEAQLEKSRLLSDRFSAERPKGSFSTLEIQRTEQGDSAMYLCASSLSRGAFFGQGTRLTVV.

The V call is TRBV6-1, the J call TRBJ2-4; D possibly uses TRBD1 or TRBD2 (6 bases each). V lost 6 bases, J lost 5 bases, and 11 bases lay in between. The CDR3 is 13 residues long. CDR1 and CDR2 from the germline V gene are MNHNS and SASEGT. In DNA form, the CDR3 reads TGTGCCAGCAGGGGGGGCGGCGAAAACATTCAGTACTTC. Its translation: CASRGGGENIQYF.

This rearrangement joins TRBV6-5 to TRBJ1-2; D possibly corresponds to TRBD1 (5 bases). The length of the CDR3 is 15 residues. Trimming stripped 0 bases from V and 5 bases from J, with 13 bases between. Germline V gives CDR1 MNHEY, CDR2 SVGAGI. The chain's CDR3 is CASSYSLAGRYGYTF. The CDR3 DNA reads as TGTGCCAGCAGTTACTCTCTGGCAGGGCGGTATGGCTACACCTTC.

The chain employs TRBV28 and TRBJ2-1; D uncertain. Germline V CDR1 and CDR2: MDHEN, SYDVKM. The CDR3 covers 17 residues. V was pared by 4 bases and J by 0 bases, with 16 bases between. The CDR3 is CASSSPATASSYNEQFF. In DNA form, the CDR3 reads TGTGCCAGCAGTTCCCCCGCGACGGCCAGCTCCTACAATGAGCAGTTCTTC.

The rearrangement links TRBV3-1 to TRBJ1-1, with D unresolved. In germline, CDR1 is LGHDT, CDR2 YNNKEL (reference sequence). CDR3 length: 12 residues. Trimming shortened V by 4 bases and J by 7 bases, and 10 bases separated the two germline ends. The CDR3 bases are TGTGCCAGCAGCCGGGGAGAATATGAAGCTTTCTTT. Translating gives CASSRGEYEAFF. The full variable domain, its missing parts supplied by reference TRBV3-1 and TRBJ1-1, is DTAVSQTPKYLVTQMGNDKSIKCEQNLGHDTMYWYKQDSKKFLKIMFSYNNKELIINETVPNRFSPKSPDKAHLNLHINSLELGDSAVYFCASSRGEYEAFFGQGTRLTVV.

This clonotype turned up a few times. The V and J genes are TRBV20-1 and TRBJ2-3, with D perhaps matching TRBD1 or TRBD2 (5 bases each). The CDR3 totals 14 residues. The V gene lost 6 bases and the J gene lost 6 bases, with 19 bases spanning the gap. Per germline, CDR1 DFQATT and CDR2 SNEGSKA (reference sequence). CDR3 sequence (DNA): TGCAGTGCCACGGGGACCCCTGGGTGGGATACGCAGTATTTT. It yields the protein CSATGTPGWDTQYF.

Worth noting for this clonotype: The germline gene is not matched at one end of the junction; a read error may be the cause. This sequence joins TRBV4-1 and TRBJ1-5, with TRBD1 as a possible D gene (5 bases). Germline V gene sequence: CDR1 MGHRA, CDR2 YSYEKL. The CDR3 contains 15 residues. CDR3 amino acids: CTSSQVGDSRRPQHF. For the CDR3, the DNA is TGCACCAGCAGCCAAGTGGGAGACAGTCGCCGGCCCCAGCATTTT.

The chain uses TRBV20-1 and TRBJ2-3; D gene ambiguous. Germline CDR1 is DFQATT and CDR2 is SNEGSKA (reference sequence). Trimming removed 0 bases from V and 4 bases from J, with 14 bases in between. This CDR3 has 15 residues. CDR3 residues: CSARDGLVNADTQYF. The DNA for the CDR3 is TGCAGTGCTAGAGATGGGTTAGTTAATGCAGATACGCAGTATTTT.

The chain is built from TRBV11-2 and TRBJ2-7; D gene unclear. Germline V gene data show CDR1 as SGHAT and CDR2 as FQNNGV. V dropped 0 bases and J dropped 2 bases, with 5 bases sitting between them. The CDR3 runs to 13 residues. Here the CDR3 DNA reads TGTGCCAGCAGCTTAGATCCCCCCTACGAGCAGTACTTC. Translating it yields CASSLDPPYEQYF.

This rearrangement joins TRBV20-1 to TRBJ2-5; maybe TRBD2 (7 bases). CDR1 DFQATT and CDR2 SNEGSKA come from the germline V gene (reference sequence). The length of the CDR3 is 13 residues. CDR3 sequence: CRWGGRGEETQYF. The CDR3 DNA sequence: TGCAGATGGGGGGGCAGGGGTGAGGAGACCCAGTACTTC.

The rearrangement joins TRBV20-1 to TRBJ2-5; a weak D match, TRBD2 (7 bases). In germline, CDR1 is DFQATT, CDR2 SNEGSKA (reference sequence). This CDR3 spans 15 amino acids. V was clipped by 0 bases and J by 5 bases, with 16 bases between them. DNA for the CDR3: TGCAGTGCTAGAGATAGGGCGCGGGGGCGGGAGACCCAGTACTTC. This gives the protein CSARDRARGRETQYF.

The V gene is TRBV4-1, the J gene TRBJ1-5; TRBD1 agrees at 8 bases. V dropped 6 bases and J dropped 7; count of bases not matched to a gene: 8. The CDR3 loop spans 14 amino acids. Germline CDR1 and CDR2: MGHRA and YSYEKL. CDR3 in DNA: TGCGCCAGCAGACCAGGGGGCCGTCGCCAGCCCCAGCATTTT. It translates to CASRPGGRRQPQHF.

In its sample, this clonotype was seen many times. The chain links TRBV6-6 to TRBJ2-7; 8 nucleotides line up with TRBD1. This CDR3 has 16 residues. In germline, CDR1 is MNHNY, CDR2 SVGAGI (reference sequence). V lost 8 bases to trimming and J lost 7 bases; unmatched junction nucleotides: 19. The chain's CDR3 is CASLSSGTGTGGEQYF. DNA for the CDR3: TGTGCCAGCTTGTCCTCTGGGACAGGTACTGGGGGAGAGCAGTACTTC.

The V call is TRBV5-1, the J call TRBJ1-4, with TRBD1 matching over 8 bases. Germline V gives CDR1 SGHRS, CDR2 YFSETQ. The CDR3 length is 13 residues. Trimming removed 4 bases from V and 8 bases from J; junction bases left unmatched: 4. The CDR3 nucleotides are TGCGCCAGCAGCCCAGGGGGCTGGGAAAAACTGTTTTTT. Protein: CASSPGGWEKLFF.

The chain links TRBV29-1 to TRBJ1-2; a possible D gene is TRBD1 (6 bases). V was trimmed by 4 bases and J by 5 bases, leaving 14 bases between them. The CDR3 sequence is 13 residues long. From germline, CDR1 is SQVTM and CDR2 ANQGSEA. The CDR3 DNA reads TGCAGCGTTGTGGGGGGGCGCTTATATGGCTACACCTTC. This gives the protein CSVVGGRLYGYTF.

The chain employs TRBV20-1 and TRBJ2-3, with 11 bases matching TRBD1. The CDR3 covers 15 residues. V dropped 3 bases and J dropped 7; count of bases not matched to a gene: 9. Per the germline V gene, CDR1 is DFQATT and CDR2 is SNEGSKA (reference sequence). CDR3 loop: CSASYLRTGGNTQYF. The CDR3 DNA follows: TGCAGTGCTAGTTATTTGCGGACAGGGGGCAATACGCAGTATTTT.

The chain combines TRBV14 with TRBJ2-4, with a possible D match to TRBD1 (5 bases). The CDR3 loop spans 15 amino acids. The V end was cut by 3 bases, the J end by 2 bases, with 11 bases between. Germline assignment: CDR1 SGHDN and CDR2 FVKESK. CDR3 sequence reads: CASSQGLSPKNIQYF. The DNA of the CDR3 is TGTGCCAGCAGCCAGGGGCTCTCCCCCAAAAACATTCAGTACTTC.